One and the same sample provided the 32 T cell receptor beta chains below, sequenced in a study of blood T cell repertoires in COVID-19 (dated by TCRdb to the early 2020s). The method was the immunoSEQ multiplex PCR assay. TCRdb took this table from immuneACCESS and kept in-frame rearrangements with V and J called. Such tables lack part of the clones; where checked against another copy, unresolved V genes explain under half of the gap, and the rest is unexplained. In all, the sample holds about 120,000 clones, and roughly 87% of those were seen once. More than 4.5% of the sample is held by the ten biggest clonotypes. The source material was peripheral blood. The receptors were sampled from a human donor in a cohort sampled during active COVID-19.

This clone has only one observation. The rearrangement links TRBV9 to TRBJ2-2, with D possibly being TRBD2 (6 bases). V was pared by 4 bases and J by 6 bases, with 13 bases between. The V gene's germline CDR1 is SGDLS and CDR2 YYNGEE. The CDR3 is made up of 14 amino acids. This CDR3 reads CASSLTLAPGELFF. The CDR3 DNA sequence: TGTGCCAGCAGCCTTACCCTAGCGCCCGGGGAGCTGTTTTTT.

The chain links TRBV19 to TRBJ1-1, with 9 nucleotides matching TRBD1. Trimming cost V 4 bases and J 1 base; bases outside gene matches: 7. Germline V gene sequence: CDR1 LNHDA, CDR2 SQIVND (reference sequence). This CDR3 is 16 amino acids long. In DNA form, the CDR3 reads TGTGCCAGTAGTACCCTCCAGGGACAGGGGAACACTGAAGCTTTCTTT. It translates to CASSTLQGQGNTEAFF.

This sequence joins TRBV19 and TRBJ2-5; TRBD2 is a possible D gene (6 bases). Germline loops: CDR1 LNHDA, CDR2 SQIVND (reference sequence). CDR3 length: 15 residues. Trimming took 4 bases from V and 0 from J, leaving 12 bases between them. This chain's CDR3 is CASSRGLGYQETQYF. The CDR3 nucleotides read TGTGCCAGTAGTAGGGGACTGGGGTACCAAGAGACCCAGTACTTC.

V gene TRBV6-5 combines with J gene TRBJ2-1, with 10 bases identical to TRBD2. The germline gives CDR1 MNHEY, CDR2 SVGAGI. The ends lost 6 bases at V and 9 bases at J; junction bases unmatched: 8. The CDR3 length is 14 residues. The CDR3 spells CASRGTSVRFEQFF. The CDR3 DNA is TGTGCCAGCAGAGGGACTAGCGTGAGGTTTGAGCAGTTCTTC.

The genes are TRBV18 and TRBJ2-7; 8 bases map to TRBD1. The CDR3 loop spans 15 amino acids. Germline loops: CDR1 KGHSH, CDR2 LQKENI. V lost 4 bases, J lost 2 bases, and 7 bases stayed unmatched. The CDR3 DNA sequence: TGTGCCAGCTCACAGGGACAGGCGTCTGCCTACGAGCAGTACTTC. Protein product: CASSQGQASAYEQYF. The full variable domain, in which reference TRBV18 and TRBJ2-7 provide the parts outside the CDR3, is NAGVMQNPRHLVRRRGQEARLRCSPMKGHSHVYWYRQLPEEGLKFMVYLQKENIIDESGMPKERFSAEFPKEGPSILRIQQVVRGDSAAYFCASSQGQASAYEQYFGPGTRLTVT.

The chain couples TRBV3-1 (or the pseudogene TRBV3-2) to TRBJ2-2; the match to TRBD2 covers 15 bases. The V gene's germline CDR1 is LGHDT and CDR2 YNNKEL (reference sequence). Germline trimming cut 4 bases from V and 1 base from J; bases unmatched to any gene: 7. This CDR3 region has 19 residues. The CDR3: CASSPRTSGRAWNTGELFF. DNA for the CDR3: TGTGCCAGCAGCCCTCGGACTAGCGGGAGGGCCTGGAACACCGGGGAGCTGTTTTTT.

The chain is built from TRBV30 and TRBJ1-5, with D tentatively TRBD1 (5 bases). The V gene lost 3 bases and the J gene lost 4 bases, with 10 bases spanning the gap. The CDR3 consists of 13 residues. The germline V gene encodes CDR1 GTSNPN and CDR2 SVGIG (reference sequence). The CDR3 region has the DNA TGTGCCTGGAGGGCAGGGATTAATCAGCCCCAGCATTTT. Translating gives CAWRAGINQPQHF.

The chain is built from TRBV2 and TRBJ2-7; maybe TRBD2 (6 bases). Trimming cost V 7 bases and J 5 bases, with 9 bases left between them. CDR1 SNHLY and CDR2 FYNNEI come from the germline V gene. This CDR3 is 11 amino acids long. Here the CDR3 reads CASTERDEQYF. The CDR3 DNA reads as TGTGCCAGCACCGAGCGGGACGAGCAGTACTTC.

V and J are TRBV20-1 and TRBJ2-2; D is perhaps TRBD2 (5 bases). This CDR3 region has 14 residues. The germline CDR1 and CDR2 sequences are DFQATT and SNEGSKA (reference sequence). With 3 bases removed from V and 4 bases from J, the gap between germline ends came to 12 bases. The CDR3 sequence is CSASRAAGTGELFF. CDR3 DNA: TGCAGTGCTAGTAGGGCGGCGGGCACCGGGGAGCTGTTTTTT.

This clone was observed a few times. J is TRBJ1-4 and V is TRBV7-9; D gene unclear. Trimming shortened V by 3 bases and J by 5 bases, and 7 bases separated the two germline ends. Per the germline V gene, CDR1 is SEHNR and CDR2 is FQNEAQ (reference sequence). This CDR3 is built from 13 residues. CDR3 sequence: CASSFSGNEKLFF. The CDR3 DNA is TGTGCCAGCAGCTTTTCGGGGAATGAAAAACTGTTTTTT.

This chain links TRBV18 with TRBJ2-5; D is unclear. Trimming cost V 1 base and J 4 bases, with 4 bases left between them. The germline V gene has CDR1 KGHSH and CDR2 LQKENI. The CDR3 covers 12 residues. CDR3 DNA: TGTGCCAGCTCACCACGGGCAGAGACCCAGTACTTC. Amino acids: CASSPRAETQYF.

The chain recombines TRBV7-9 with TRBJ2-7, with D perhaps matching TRBD2 (5 bases). Germline CDR1 and CDR2: SEHNR and FQNEAQ (reference sequence). The germline V and J ends were trimmed by 1 base and 2 bases, with 21 bases remaining between them. There are 18 residues in the CDR3. The DNA for the CDR3 is TGTGCCAGCAGCTTAGTACGGGCGGGTTCCGCAGCCACCTACGAGCAGTACTTC. This sequence encodes CASSLVRAGSAATYEQYF.

In this sample, this clone turned up once. The chain combines TRBV23-1 with TRBJ1-2, with TRBD1 identical over 8 bases. TRBV23-1 is an ORF for which the function is uncertain. The CDR3 loop spans 12 amino acids. V shed 5 bases, J shed 11 bases, and the junction held 7 bases outside the gene matches. CDR3 bases: TGCGCCAGCAGTTCAATGAACAGGGGGTACACCTTC. Its translation: CASSSMNRGYTF.

CDR3 region: CASSSLAVYEQYF. For the CDR3, the DNA is TGTGCCAGCAGTTCCTTAGCGGTTTACGAGCAGTACTTC. The genes are TRBV6-5 and TRBJ2-7; the D gene is possibly TRBD2 (6 bases). This CDR3 contains 13 residues. Germline assignment: CDR1 MNHEY and CDR2 SVGAGI. The V gene lost 4 bases and the J gene lost 4 bases, with 11 bases spanning the gap.

This clone was observed a few times. V is TRBV11-2 and J is TRBJ1-2; TRBD1 is a possible D gene (6 bases). The CDR3 loop spans 16 amino acids. CDR1 is SGHAT, CDR2 FQNNGV, per germline. V lost 0 bases and J lost 1, with 12 bases in between. The CDR3 protein is CASSLDSYRDNYGYTF. The CDR3 nucleotides read TGTGCCAGCAGCTTAGATTCGTACAGGGATAACTATGGCTACACCTTC.

The chain uses TRBV7-8 and TRBJ2-2; D possibly corresponds to TRBD2 (5 bases). This CDR3 is built from 14 residues. Trimming took off 2 bases at V and 1 base at J, with 5 bases between the two ends. Germline V gene lookup returns CDR1 SGHVS and CDR2 FQNEAQ. CDR3 DNA sequence: TGTGCCAGCAGCTTAAGCGGGAACACCGGGGAGCTGTTTTTT. Protein product: CASSLSGNTGELFF.

The chain employs TRBV4-1 and TRBJ1-2; D unclear. Looked up from germline, CDR1 is MGHRA and CDR2 is YSYEKL. This CDR3 is 15 amino acids long. Trimming took 2 bases from V and 2 from J, leaving 12 bases between them. The CDR3: CASSQPTRQNYGYTF. The CDR3 region has the DNA TGCGCCAGCAGCCAACCGACAAGGCAAAACTATGGCTACACCTTC.

The chain is built from TRBV24-1 and TRBJ2-3; 7 bases fit TRBD2. V lost 3 bases, J lost 4 bases, and 3 bases stayed unmatched. The CDR3 loop spans 14 amino acids. Germline CDR1 reads KGHDR; CDR2 reads SFDVKD. The CDR3 loop reads CATSDRGVPDTQYF. DNA of the CDR3: TGTGCCACCAGTGATCGGGGGGTCCCAGATACGCAGTATTTT.

This chain uses TRBV12-3 or TRBV12-4 with TRBJ1-1, with D hard to call. The CDR3 has 11 amino acids. V gave up 2 bases and J gave up 8 bases, with 6 bases separating them. The DNA for the CDR3 is TGTGCCAGCAGTTTATATCAGGAAGCTTTCTTT. Its protein product is CASSLYQEAFF.

The chain is built from TRBV12-3 or TRBV12-4 and TRBJ2-5; D remains unclear. The CDR3 loop spans 11 amino acids. Trimming cost V 5 bases and J 5 bases, with 6 bases left between them. The CDR3 region is CASSPSETQYF. Written as DNA, the CDR3 is TGTGCCAGCAGTCCCAGTGAGACCCAGTACTTC.

This chain links TRBV21-1 with TRBJ2-7; the table's D call, TRBD2, has no DNA check behind it. TRBV21-1 is listed as a pseudogene. The CDR3 loop spans 19 amino acids. The CDR3 DNA reads TGTGCCAGCAGCAAAGGGGCGTCTAGGCTAGCGGGAGAGCAGTGCGAGCAGTACTTC. It encodes CASSKGASRLAGEQCEQYF.

The rearrangement joins TRBV6-5 to TRBJ2-1, with a tentative D call TRBD2 (5 bases). This CDR3 comprises 14 residues. The V and J ends lost 7 bases and 5 bases respectively, with 15 bases between them. Germline V gene sequence: CDR1 MNHEY, CDR2 SVGAGI. CDR3 nucleotides: TGTGCCAGCACTCAAAGTAACGGGGACAATGAGCAGTTCTTC. This sequence encodes CASTQSNGDNEQFF.

The CDR3 reads CASSIGLGRTFF. CDR3 coding DNA: TGTGCCAGTAGTATTGGACTGGGGAGAACTTTCTTT. This chain connects TRBV19 to TRBJ1-1; D gene uncertain. This CDR3 is built from 12 residues. The V end lost 3 bases, the J end lost 12 bases, and 14 bases lay between the germline ends. Germline V lookup: CDR1 LNHDA, CDR2 SQIVND (reference sequence).

The chain couples TRBV7-2 to TRBJ2-2; D not resolved. Trimming pared 0 bases from V and 0 bases from J, leaving 11 bases between. The CDR3 sequence is 17 residues long. Per the germline V gene, CDR1 is SGHTA and CDR2 is FQGNSA. The CDR3: CASSLAATSANTGELFF. The CDR3 DNA reads TGTGCCAGCAGCTTAGCAGCTACGTCCGCGAACACCGGGGAGCTGTTTTTT. Based on the CDR3 plus reference TRBV7-2 and TRBJ2-2, the full variable domain is GAGVSQSPSNKVTEKGKDVELRCDPISGHTALYWYRQSLGQGLEFLIYFQGNSAPDKSGLPSDRFSAERTGGSVSTLTIQRTQQEDSAVYLCASSLAATSANTGELFFGEGSRLTVL.

The CDR3, as DNA: TGTGCCAGCAGCTTAGCGGCGGGGGAGTACACCTTC. Protein product: CASSLAAGEYTF. The V call is TRBV7-9, the J call TRBJ1-2; D might be TRBD1 (5 bases). V lost 0 bases and J 11 bases, leaving 10 bases between the germline ends. The CDR3 consists of 12 residues. Per germline, CDR1 SEHNR and CDR2 FQNEAQ (reference sequence).

The chain carries TRBV5-5 and TRBJ1-4; D call uncertain. Per germline, CDR1 SGHKS and CDR2 YYEKEE (reference sequence). The CDR3 loop spans 14 amino acids. Trimming removed 4 bases from V and 5 bases from J, with 12 bases in between. The CDR3 here is CASSAIGSNEKLFF. The CDR3 region has the DNA TGTGCCAGCAGCGCCATCGGGTCCAATGAAAAACTGTTTTTT.

This chain connects TRBV7-2 to TRBJ1-2; D remains unclear. V lost 4 bases and J lost 4, with 16 bases in between. Germline V gives CDR1 SGHTA, CDR2 FQGNSA. The CDR3 totals 15 residues. CDR3 region: CASSSYGDGVYGYTF. The CDR3 nucleotides are TGTGCCAGCAGCTCTTACGGCGACGGAGTCTATGGCTACACCTTC.

As DNA, the CDR3 is TGTGCCAGCAGAGCACAGGGTGAGGTCACTGAAGCTTTCTTT. Its translation: CASRAQGEVTEAFF. The V gene is TRBV6-5, the J gene TRBJ1-1, with D possibly being TRBD1 (6 bases). Trimming left V 6 bases short and J 4 bases short, with 15 bases between. CDR1 and CDR2 (germline): MNHEY, SVGAGI. The CDR3 spans 14 residues.

V usage is TRBV20-1 and J usage is TRBJ2-7, with D unclear. The germline V gene has CDR1 DFQATT and CDR2 SNEGSKA (reference sequence). V shed 4 bases and J shed 6 bases, with 10 bases lying between them. CDR3 length equals 11 residues. CDR3 DNA sequence: TGCAGTGCTATGATTCGAGGCGAGCAGTACTTC. This codes for CSAMIRGEQYF.

The chain has TRBV18 and TRBJ1-6; 8 bases match TRBD1. J gave up 8 bases and V 3 bases, and 3 bases lay outside the gene matches. The V gene's germline CDR1 is KGHSH and CDR2 LQKENI. The CDR3 contains 14 residues. CDR3 protein: CASSPAQGDSPLHF. DNA for the CDR3: TGTGCCAGCTCACCCGCACAGGGGGATTCACCCCTCCACTTT.

This clone came up once. The chain carries TRBV6-5 and TRBJ2-7; 10 nucleotides line up with TRBD1. The CDR3 extends over 15 amino acids. CDR1 and CDR2 (germline): MNHEY, SVGAGI. Losses at the gene ends were 3 bases for V and 4 bases for J; bases not matched to a gene: 6. The CDR3 DNA sequence: TGTGCCAGCAGTTATGGACAGGGGGTTACTTACGAGCAGTACTTC. Encoded protein: CASSYGQGVTYEQYF.

This chain connects TRBV7-2 to TRBJ1-3, with D possibly TRBD1 on 5 matching bases. Per the germline V gene, CDR1 is SGHTA and CDR2 is FQGNSA. V shed 2 bases and J shed 0 bases, with 8 bases lying between them. CDR3 length equals 15 residues. The CDR3 region is CASSLQGYSGNTIYF. In DNA form, the CDR3 reads TGTGCCAGCAGCTTACAGGGATACTCTGGAAACACCATATATTTT.